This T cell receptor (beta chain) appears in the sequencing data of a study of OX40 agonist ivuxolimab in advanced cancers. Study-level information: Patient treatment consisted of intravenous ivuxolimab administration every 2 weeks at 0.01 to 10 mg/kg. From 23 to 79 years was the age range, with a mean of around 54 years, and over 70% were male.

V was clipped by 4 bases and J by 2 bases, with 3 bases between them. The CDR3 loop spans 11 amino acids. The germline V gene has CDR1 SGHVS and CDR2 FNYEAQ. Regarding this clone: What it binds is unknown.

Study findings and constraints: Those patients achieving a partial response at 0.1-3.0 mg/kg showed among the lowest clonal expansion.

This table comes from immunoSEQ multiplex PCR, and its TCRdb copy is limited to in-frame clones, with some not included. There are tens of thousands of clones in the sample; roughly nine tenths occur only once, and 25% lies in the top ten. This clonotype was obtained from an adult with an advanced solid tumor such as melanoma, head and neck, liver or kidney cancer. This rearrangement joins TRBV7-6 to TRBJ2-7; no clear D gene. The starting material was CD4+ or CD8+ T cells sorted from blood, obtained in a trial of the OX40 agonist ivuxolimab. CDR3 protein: CASSSTYEQYF. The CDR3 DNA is TGTGCCAGCAGCTCGACCTACGAGCAGTACTTC.